Listed below are T cell receptor beta chains from one sample, sequenced in a study of blood T cells in healthy people across ages. TCRdb reprocessed the 5' RACE reads with MiXCR, giving one entry per CDR3 protein. The table has hundreds of thousands of distinct CDR3 sequences, around two fifths seen once; the top ten hold roughly 18%. Sequencing was performed on blood. All receptors derive from a man in his sixties in good health. The CDR3 runs from the conserved cysteine through the conserved F or W. Each record gives: CDR3 DNA, CDR3 protein, CDR3 length, V gene, J gene, clone size, D gene. A D gene is named only where the DNA matches it firmly. Expanded clones get a size class; other rows say once, few or many, or leave the size out.

DNA: TGCGCCAGCAGCCGGCGACTGGCTAGCACAGATACGCAGTATTTT
CDR3: CASSRRLASTDTQYF
length: 15
V: TRBV5-1
J: TRBJ2-3
size: NA
D: NA

DNA: TGCAGCATTCACCCGGGCCCCTTATGGGGCACAGATACGCAGTATTTT
CDR3: CSIHPGPLWGTDTQYF
length: 16
V: TRBV29-1
J: TRBJ2-3
size: NA
D: NA

DNA: TGTGCCAGCTCACCTCAGGGGGCCGGGTACGAGCAGTACTTC
CDR3: CASSPQGAGYEQYF
length: 14
V: TRBV18
J: TRBJ2-7
size: NA
D: TRBD1

DNA: TGCGCCAGCAGCCTGGACAGGGGGCGAGGCTACACCTTC
CDR3: CASSLDRGRGYTF
length: 13
V: TRBV5-1
J: TRBJ1-2
size: few
D: TRBD1

DNA: TGCGCCAGCAAATCCGGGACGGGGTCCTACGAGCAGTACTTC
CDR3: CASKSGTGSYEQYF
length: 14
V: TRBV5-1
J: TRBJ2-7
size: few
D: NA

DNA: TGCGCCAGCAGCCAGGAAACAGGGGGCAATCAGCCCCAGCATTTT
CDR3: CASSQETGGNQPQHF
length: 15
V: TRBV4-1
J: TRBJ1-5
size: NA
D: TRBD1

DNA: TGTGCCAGCAGCCCCTATATAGCGCAACTTGTCAATGAGCAGTTCTTC
CDR3: CASSPYIAQLVNEQFF
length: 16
V: TRBV7-2
J: TRBJ2-1
size: NA
D: NA

DNA: TGCAGGGCAGACTCCAGGGGGGAGGTAACAGATACGCAGTATTTT
CDR3: CRADSRGEVTDTQYF
length: 15
V: TRBV20-1
J: TRBJ2-3
size: NA
D: NA

DNA: TGCAGTGCTAGTGGTGGTAGTGAATCCCCTCTTTTTCGGGGTGGGTACTTC
CDR3: CSASGGSESPLFRGGYF
length: 17
V: TRBV20-1
J: TRBJ2-5
size: NA
D: NA

DNA: TGTGCCAGCAGGTCGCTAGCGGGGGTTAGTGAGACCCAGTACTTC
CDR3: CASRSLAGVSETQYF
length: 15
V: TRBV7-2
J: TRBJ2-5
size: many
D: TRBD2

DNA: TGCGCCAGCAGCCAAGATGGGGTCCTTGCACCCCTCCACTTT
CDR3: CASSQDGVLAPLHF
length: 14
V: TRBV4-1
J: TRBJ1-6
size: few
D: NA

DNA: TGTGCCATCAGTGAAGGCCAGCTTAATGAAAAACTGTTTTTT
CDR3: CAISEGQLNEKLFF
length: 14
V: TRBV10-3
J: TRBJ1-4
size: NA
D: NA

DNA: TGCAGTGCTTCCGACGCGGGGGAGACCCAGTACTTC
CDR3: CSASDAGETQYF
length: 12
V: TRBV20-1
J: TRBJ2-5
size: NA
D: NA

DNA: TGTGCCAGCAGCCAGGACATGACCAACGTCCTGACTTTC
CDR3: CASSQDMTNVLTF
length: 13
V: TRBV7-9
J: TRBJ2-6
size: many
D: NA

DNA: TGTGCCAGCGGAGAGGGGACAGGGGTCGGATCGAACACTGAAGCTTTCTTT
CDR3: CASGEGTGVGSNTEAFF
length: 17
V: TRBV9
J: TRBJ1-1
size: NA
D: TRBD1

DNA: TGTGCCAGCGGGCCTGGCGGGAGGCACGAGCAGTACTTC
CDR3: CASGPGGRHEQYF
length: 13
V: TRBV2
J: TRBJ2-7
size: NA
D: TRBD2

DNA: TGTGCCAGCAGTCCCTTCTCCTATGGCTACACCTTC
CDR3: CASSPFSYGYTF
length: 12
V: TRBV28
J: TRBJ1-2
size: few
D: NA

DNA: TGTGCCAGCAGCGACAGAATTCCCTACAATGAGCAGTTCTTC
CDR3: CASSDRIPYNEQFF
length: 14
V: TRBV2
J: TRBJ2-1
size: NA
D: NA

DNA: TGTGCCAGCAGCATAACAGGGGGCGGCGGGAGCAATCAGCCCCAGCATTTT
CDR3: CASSITGGGGSNQPQHF
length: 17
V: TRBV6-6
J: TRBJ1-5
size: NA
D: TRBD1

DNA: TGTGCCAGCTCACCAAAAACAGGGACCAATGAGCAGTTCTTC
CDR3: CASSPKTGTNEQFF
length: 14
V: TRBV18
J: TRBJ2-1
size: few
D: NA

DNA: TGCAGCGTTGAAGGGGACAGAGCCCGCTCCTACAATGAGCAGTTCTTC
CDR3: CSVEGDRARSYNEQFF
length: 16
V: TRBV29-1
J: TRBJ2-1
size: NA
D: TRBD1

DNA: TGTGCCAGCAGTCAAACTAGCGGGGGGGCCGGGACCCAGTACTTC
CDR3: CASSQTSGGAGTQYF
length: 15
V: TRBV27
J: TRBJ2-5
size: NA
D: TRBD2

DNA: TGCAGTGCTAGCGCAGGGGGATTACCCTACGAGCAGTACTTC
CDR3: CSASAGGLPYEQYF
length: 14
V: TRBV20-1
J: TRBJ2-7
size: NA
D: TRBD1

DNA: TGCGCCAGCAGCCAATCAAGGGCTACCTCCTACGAGCAGTACTTC
CDR3: CASSQSRATSYEQYF
length: 15
V: TRBV4-3
J: TRBJ2-7
size: few
D: NA

DNA: TGCAGTGCTACTTCGAACACTGAAGCTTTCTTT
CDR3: CSATSNTEAFF
length: 11
V: TRBV20-1
J: TRBJ1-1
size: NA
D: NA

DNA: TGCAGTGTCGCGTTCGGACTAGCAGTGTCCTACGAGCAGTACTTC
CDR3: CSVAFGLAVSYEQYF
length: 15
V: TRBV20-1
J: TRBJ2-7
size: few
D: TRBD2

DNA: TGTGCCAGCAGATTATTGGAGAACACTGAAGCTTTCTTT
CDR3: CASRLLENTEAFF
length: 13
V: TRBV25-1
J: TRBJ1-1
size: NA
D: NA

DNA: TGTGCCAGCAGCGTAGTGGCGGAATTCTCCTACAATGAGCAGTACTTC
CDR3: CASSVVAEFSYNEQYF
length: 16
V: TRBV9
J: TRBJ2-7
size: NA
D: NA

DNA: TGTGCCAGCAGCGTACGGGACAGGGGTTTACACGAGCAGTACTTC
CDR3: CASSVRDRGLHEQYF
length: 15
V: TRBV9
J: TRBJ2-7
size: NA
D: TRBD1

DNA: TGTGCCAGCTGCCTAGGGGGAAGTGGCACAGATACGCAGTATTTT
CDR3: CASCLGGSGTDTQYF
length: 15
V: TRBV6-6
J: TRBJ2-3
size: many
D: NA

DNA: TGTGCCAGCAGCCCTGCAGGTGGGACCGGTGGGGAGACCCAGTACTTC
CDR3: CASSPAGGTGGETQYF
length: 16
V: TRBV11-2
J: TRBJ2-5
size: few
D: NA

DNA: TGTGCCAGCACCCGACAGGGGGAGGGTCAGCCCCAGCATTTT
CDR3: CASTRQGEGQPQHF
length: 14
V: TRBV7-2
J: TRBJ1-5
size: many
D: TRBD1

DNA: TGTGCCAGCCGGACAGTGAACACTGAAGCTTTCTTT
CDR3: CASRTVNTEAFF
length: 12
V: TRBV27
J: TRBJ1-1
size: NA
D: NA

DNA: TGTGCCAGCAGCTTAGGACAGGGATTTGCAACTAATGAAAAACTGTTTTTT
CDR3: CASSLGQGFATNEKLFF
length: 17
V: TRBV7-2
J: TRBJ1-4
size: NA
D: TRBD1